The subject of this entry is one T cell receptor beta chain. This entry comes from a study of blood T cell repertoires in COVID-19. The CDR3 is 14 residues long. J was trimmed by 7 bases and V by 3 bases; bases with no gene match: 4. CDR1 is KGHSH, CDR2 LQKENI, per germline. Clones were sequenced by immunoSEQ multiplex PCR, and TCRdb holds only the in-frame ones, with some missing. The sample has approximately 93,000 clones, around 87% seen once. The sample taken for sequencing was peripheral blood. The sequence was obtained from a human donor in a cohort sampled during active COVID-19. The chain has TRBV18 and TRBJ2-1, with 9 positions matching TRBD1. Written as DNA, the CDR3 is TGTGCCAGCTCACCGGACAGGGGCGGGAATGAGCAGTTCTTC. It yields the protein CASSPDRGGNEQFF.